This passage covers 4 T cell receptor beta chains from one sample sequenced in a study of cytomegalovirus exposure and HLA in healthy donors. 13 Jbeta primers and 60 Vbeta primers were used for the PCR. The data were produced by immunoSEQ multiplex PCR, yet TCRdb's version contains in-frame clones alone and is incomplete. The data hold roughly 130,000 clones, with roughly four fifths observed a single time. The source material was PBMCs. The receptors here all came from a boy aged 10-17 years in good health and CMV-seronegative.

This sequence joins TRBV6-1 and TRBJ1-2, with D perhaps matching TRBD1 (5 bases). From germline, CDR1 is MNHNS and CDR2 SASEGT. The CDR3 is 13 residues long. Trimming cost V 6 bases and J 4 bases, with 12 bases left between them. The CDR3 sequence: CASRGGAPYGYTF. In DNA, the CDR3 is TGTGCCAGCAGGGGAGGGGCCCCCTATGGCTACACCTTC.

This clone appeared a few times. This chain links TRBV4-2 with TRBJ1-5; D is unclear. The length of the CDR3 is 15 residues. Germline-derived CDR1 and CDR2 are LGHNA and YNFKEQ. With 0 bases removed from V and 5 bases from J, the gap between germline ends came to 11 bases. The CDR3 nucleotides are TGTGCCAGCAGCCAAGATTTTACCGCAGATCAGCCCCAGCATTTT. Translated: CASSQDFTADQPQHF.

This clone occurred a few times. The chain carries TRBV27 and TRBJ2-2; 9 nucleotides match TRBD1. Germline CDR1 MNHEY, CDR2 SMNVEV (reference sequence). V lost 0 bases to trimming and J lost 5 bases; unmatched junction nucleotides: 1. The CDR3 is 15 residues long. DNA of the CDR3: TGTGCCAGCAGTTTATCGGGACAGGGTACCGGGGAGCTGTTTTTT. This gives the protein CASSLSGQGTGELFF.

The chain combines TRBV4-2 with TRBJ1-1, with TRBD1 matching over 10 bases. V lost 1 base and J lost 6; bases outside the gene matches: 5. This CDR3 comprises 15 residues. CDR1 is LGHNA, CDR2 YNFKEQ, per germline. DNA for the CDR3: TGTGCCAGCAGCCAAGTAGGACAGGGGGTTGCTGAAGCTTTCTTT. This codes for CASSQVGQGVAEAFF.